Given below is one T cell receptor (beta chain) in context. No antigen is known for it. A much larger clone differs by one base, so this may be a read error. This record belongs to a study of T cells in Graves' hyperthyroidism and ophthalmopathy. Across the whole study: Prior to any treatment, at the point of initial diagnosis, peripheral blood was collected.

This CDR3 spans 14 amino acids. Germline lookup yields CDR1 SNHLY and CDR2 FYNNEI. V was cut by 11 bases and J by 4 bases, with 21 bases left in between. Study-wide points: Ophthalmopathy was identified by the model a median 6.5 months ahead of onset. A model of 13 V-J pairs discriminated ophthalmopathy from stable hyperthyroidism.

Amplified TCR beta CDR3 regions derived from RNA transcripts. TCR CDR3 underwent first-round RT-PCR with the HTBI primer set. TCRdb recomputed calls from the multiplex PCR reads with MiXCR, one row per CDR3 protein. The sample lists around 350,000 distinct CDR3 sequences, about a fifth occurring once. Each 10 ml fresh peripheral blood draw supplied the PBMCs. The sample consisted of blood. The origin of this receptor is a woman between 18 and 30 years old with Graves' hyperthyroidism. J is TRBJ2-7 and V is TRBV2, with D maybe TRBD1 (6 bases). The CDR3 coding sequence is TGTGCCCGCACCATAAGGACAGACAGGTACGAGCAGTACTTC. Translation: CARTIRTDRYEQYF.